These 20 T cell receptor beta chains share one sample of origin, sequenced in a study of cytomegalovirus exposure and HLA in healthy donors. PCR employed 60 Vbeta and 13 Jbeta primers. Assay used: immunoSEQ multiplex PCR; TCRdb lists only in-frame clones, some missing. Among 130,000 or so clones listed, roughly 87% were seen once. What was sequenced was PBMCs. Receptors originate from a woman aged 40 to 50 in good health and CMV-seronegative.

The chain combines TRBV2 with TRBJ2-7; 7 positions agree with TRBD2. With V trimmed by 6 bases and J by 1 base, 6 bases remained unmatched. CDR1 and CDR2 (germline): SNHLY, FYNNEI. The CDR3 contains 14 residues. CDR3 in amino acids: CASSFQGGSYEQYF. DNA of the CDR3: TGTGCCAGCAGCTTCCAGGGAGGGTCCTACGAGCAGTACTTC. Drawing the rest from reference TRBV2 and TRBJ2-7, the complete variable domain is EPEVTQTPSHQVTQMGQEVILRCVPISNHLYFYWYRQILGQKVEFLVSFYNNEISEKSEIFDDQFSVERPDGSNFTLKIRSTKLEDSAMYFCASSFQGGSYEQYFGPGTRLTVT.

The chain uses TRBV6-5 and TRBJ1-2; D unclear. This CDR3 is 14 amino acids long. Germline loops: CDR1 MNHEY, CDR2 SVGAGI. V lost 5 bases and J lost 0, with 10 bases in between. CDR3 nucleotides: TGTGCCAGCAGTCCCGACTACTCTAACTATGGCTACACCTTC. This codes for CASSPDYSNYGYTF.

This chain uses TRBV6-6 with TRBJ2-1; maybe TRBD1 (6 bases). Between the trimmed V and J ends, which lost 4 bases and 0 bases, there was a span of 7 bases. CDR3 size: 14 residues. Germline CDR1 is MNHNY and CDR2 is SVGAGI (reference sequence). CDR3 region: CASSLQGSYNEQFF. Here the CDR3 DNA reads TGTGCCAGCAGTTTACAGGGCTCCTACAATGAGCAGTTCTTC.

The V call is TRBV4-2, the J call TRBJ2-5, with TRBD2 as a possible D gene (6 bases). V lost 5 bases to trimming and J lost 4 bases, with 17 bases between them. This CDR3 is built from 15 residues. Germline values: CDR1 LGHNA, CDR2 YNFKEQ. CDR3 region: CASSEGGRDSETQYF. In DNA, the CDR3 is TGTGCCAGCAGCGAAGGAGGGCGGGATTCAGAGACCCAGTACTTC.

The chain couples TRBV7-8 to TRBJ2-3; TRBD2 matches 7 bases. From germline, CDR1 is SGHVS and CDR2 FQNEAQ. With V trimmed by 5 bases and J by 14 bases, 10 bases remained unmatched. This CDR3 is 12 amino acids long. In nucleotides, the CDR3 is TGTGCCAGCAGCCGACTAGCTGACTCTGTGTATTTT. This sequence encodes CASSRLADSVYF.

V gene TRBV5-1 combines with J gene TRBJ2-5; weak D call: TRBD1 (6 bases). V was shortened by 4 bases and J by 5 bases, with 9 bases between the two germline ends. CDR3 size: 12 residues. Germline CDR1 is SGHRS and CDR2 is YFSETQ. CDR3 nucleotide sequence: TGCGCCAGCAGCCCCCAGGGGGAGACCCAGTACTTC. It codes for CASSPQGETQYF.

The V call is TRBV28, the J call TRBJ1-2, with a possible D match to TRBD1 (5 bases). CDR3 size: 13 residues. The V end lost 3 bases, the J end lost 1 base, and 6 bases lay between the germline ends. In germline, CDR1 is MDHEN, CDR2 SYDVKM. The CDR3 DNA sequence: TGTGCCAGCAGTTTTCAGGGTAACTATGGCTACACCTTC. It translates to CASSFQGNYGYTF.

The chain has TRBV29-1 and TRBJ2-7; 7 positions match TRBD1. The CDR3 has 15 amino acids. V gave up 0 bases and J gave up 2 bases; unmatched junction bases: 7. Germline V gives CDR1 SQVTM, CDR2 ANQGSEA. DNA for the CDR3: TGCAGCGTTGAAGAGACAGGGAAGGGGACCTACGAGCAGTACTTC. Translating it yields CSVEETGKGTYEQYF.

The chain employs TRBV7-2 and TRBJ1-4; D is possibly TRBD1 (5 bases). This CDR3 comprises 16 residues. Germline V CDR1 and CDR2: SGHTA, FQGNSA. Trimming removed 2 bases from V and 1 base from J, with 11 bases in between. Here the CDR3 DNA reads TGTGCCAGCAGCTTATTACGGGGGGTAACTAATGAAAAACTGTTTTTT. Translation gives CASSLLRGVTNEKLFF.

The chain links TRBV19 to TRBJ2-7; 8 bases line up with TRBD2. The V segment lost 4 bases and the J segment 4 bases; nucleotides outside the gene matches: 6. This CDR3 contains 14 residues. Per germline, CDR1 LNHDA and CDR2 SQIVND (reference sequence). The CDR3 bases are TGTGCCAGTAGTACGGGAGGGCTCGGGTACGAGCAGTACTTC. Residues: CASSTGGLGYEQYF.

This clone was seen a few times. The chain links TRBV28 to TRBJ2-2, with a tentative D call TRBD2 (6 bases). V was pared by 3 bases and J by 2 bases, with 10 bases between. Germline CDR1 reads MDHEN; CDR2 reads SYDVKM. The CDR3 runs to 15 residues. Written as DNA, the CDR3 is TGTGCCAGCAGTTTCGGGAGCCTAAACACCGGGGAGCTGTTTTTT. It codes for CASSFGSLNTGELFF.

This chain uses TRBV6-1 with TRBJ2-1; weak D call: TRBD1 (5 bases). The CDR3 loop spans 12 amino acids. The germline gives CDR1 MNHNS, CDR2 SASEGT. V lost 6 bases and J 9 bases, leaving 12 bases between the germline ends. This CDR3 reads CASRIRDGEQFF. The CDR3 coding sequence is TGTGCCAGCAGGATCAGGGATGGTGAGCAGTTCTTC.

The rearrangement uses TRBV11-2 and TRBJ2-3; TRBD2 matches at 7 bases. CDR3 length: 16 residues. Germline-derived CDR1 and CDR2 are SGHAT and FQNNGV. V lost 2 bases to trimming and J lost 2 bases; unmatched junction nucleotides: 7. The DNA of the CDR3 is TGTGCCAGCAGCTTAAGGGCGGGGGAGCCCACAGATACGCAGTATTTT. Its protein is CASSLRAGEPTDTQYF.

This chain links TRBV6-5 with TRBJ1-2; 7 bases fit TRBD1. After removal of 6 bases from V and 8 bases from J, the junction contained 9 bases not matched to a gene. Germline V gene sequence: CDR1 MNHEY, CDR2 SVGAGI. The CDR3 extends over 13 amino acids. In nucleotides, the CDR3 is TGTGCCAGCAGACCACAGGGGAGAAAAGGCTACACCTTC. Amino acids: CASRPQGRKGYTF.

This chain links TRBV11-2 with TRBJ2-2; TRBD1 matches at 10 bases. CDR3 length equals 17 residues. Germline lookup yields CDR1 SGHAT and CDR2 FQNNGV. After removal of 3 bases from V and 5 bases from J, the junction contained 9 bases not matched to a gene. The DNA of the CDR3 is TGTGCCAGCAGCTTCCGTATGGGACAGGGGTGGACCGGGGAGCTGTTTTTT. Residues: CASSFRMGQGWTGELFF.

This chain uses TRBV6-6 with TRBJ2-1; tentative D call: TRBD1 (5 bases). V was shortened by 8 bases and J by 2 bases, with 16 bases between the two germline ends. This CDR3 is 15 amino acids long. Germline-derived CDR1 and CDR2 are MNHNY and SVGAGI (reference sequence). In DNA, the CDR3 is TGTGCCAGCCTGACCGGCCAGGGCACCTACAATGAGCAGTTCTTC. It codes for CASLTGQGTYNEQFF.

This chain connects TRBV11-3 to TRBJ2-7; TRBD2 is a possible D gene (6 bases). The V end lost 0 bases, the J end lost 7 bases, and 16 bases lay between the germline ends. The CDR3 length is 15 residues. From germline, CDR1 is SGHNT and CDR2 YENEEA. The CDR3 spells CASSLDHQTRVEQYF. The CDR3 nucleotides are TGTGCCAGCAGCTTAGATCACCAGACTAGAGTGGAGCAGTACTTC.

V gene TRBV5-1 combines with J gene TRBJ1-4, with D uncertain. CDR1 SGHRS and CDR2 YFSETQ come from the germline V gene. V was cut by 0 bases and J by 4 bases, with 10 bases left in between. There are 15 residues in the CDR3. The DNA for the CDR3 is TGCGCCAGCAGCTTGGCGGACGGGAGTAATGAAAAACTGTTTTTT. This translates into CASSLADGSNEKLFF.

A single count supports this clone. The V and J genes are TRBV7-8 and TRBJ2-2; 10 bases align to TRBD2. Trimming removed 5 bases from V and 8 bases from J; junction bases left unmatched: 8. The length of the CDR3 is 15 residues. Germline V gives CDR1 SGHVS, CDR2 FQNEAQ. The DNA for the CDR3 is TGTGCCAGCAGCCCTAGCGGGAGCGAGGGTGGGGAGCTGTTTTTT. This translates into CASSPSGSEGGELFF. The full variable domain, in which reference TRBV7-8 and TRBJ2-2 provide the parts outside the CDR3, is GAGVSQSPRYKVAKRGQDVALRCDPISGHVSLFWYQQALGQGPEFLTYFQNEAQLDKSGLPSDRFFAERPEGSVSTLKIQRTQQEDSAVYLCASSPSGSEGGELFFGEGSRLTVL.

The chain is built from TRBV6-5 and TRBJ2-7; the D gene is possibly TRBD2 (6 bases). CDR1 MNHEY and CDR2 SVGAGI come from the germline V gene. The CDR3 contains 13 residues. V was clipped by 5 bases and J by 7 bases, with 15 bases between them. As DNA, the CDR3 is TGTGCCAGCAGTAGACCCGGGGGATCGGAGCAGTACTTC. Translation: CASSRPGGSEQYF.